The sequence of this T cell receptor (beta chain) was determined in a study of T cells in localized non-small cell lung cancer. General study findings and limits: Longer overall survival associated with higher blood T cell density; shorter survival with higher adjacent-lung clonality. A median around 57 of the top 100 tumor clones appeared in adjacent lung. The study sequenced only one region of the tumor. As a result, intratumor heterogeneity could not be excluded and remains possible.

Concerning this clone: Its antigen is not known.

The CDR3 runs 13 residues. Trimming stripped 5 bases from V and 3 bases from J, with 11 bases between. Looked up from germline, CDR1 is LNHDA and CDR2 is SQIVND (reference sequence). The data were produced by immunoSEQ multiplex PCR, yet TCRdb's version contains in-frame clones alone and is incomplete. Of roughly 2,700 clones in the sample, around 25% are singletons; the top ten hold roughly 20%. This chain links TRBV19 with TRBJ2-7, with a possible D match to TRBD2 (6 bases). This receptor was obtained from a female donor older than 55 with stage I squamous cell lung carcinoma. This material consisted of normal lung tissue next to the tumor, taken before any cancer treatment. CDR3 sequence (DNA): TGTGCCAGTAGTCGGGGGATAAACTACGAGCAGTACTTC. Its protein product is CASSRGINYEQYF.